This is a list of T cell receptor beta chains from one sample in a study of blood T cells in healthy people across ages. One entry per CDR3 protein results from TCRdb running MiXCR on the 5' RACE reads. The repertoire consists of some 1.1 million distinct CDR3 sequences, with approximately 38% occurring once and the leading ten covering 13%. The sequencing sample was made of blood. These TCRs come from a young man in good health. Each CDR3 is given with its conserved first and last residue. The order of the fields is clone size, V gene, D gene, J gene, CDR3 protein, CDR3 DNA. The D gene is left open where the match is weak. The size of a clone is reported for some rows only, either as once, few or many, or as a class for expanded clones.

-	TRBV6-5	TRBD1	TRBJ2-1	CASSHGQGKETQFF	TGTGCCAGCAGTCACGGACAGGGGAAAGAGACCCAGTTCTTC
-	TRBV25-1	TRBD1	TRBJ2-1	CASSEKDRAFYNEQFF	TGTGCCAGCAGTGAGAAGGACAGGGCTTTCTACAATGAGCAGTTCTTC
-	TRBV12-3/TRBV12-4	-	TRBJ2-5	CASSFGVPEKTQYF	TGTGCCAGCAGTTTCGGGGTGCCCGAGAAGACCCAGTACTTC
few	TRBV10-3	TRBD1	TRBJ1-2	CAISETGGAYYGYTF	TGTGCCATCAGTGAAACAGGGGGCGCTTACTATGGCTACACCTTC
-	TRBV9	-	TRBJ1-1	CASSPQGMVSTEAFF	TGTGCCAGCAGCCCACAGGGTATGGTGTCCACTGAAGCTTTCTTT
-	TRBV20-1	TRBD2	TRBJ2-3	CSARDSSGSRNTQYF	TGCAGTGCTAGAGATAGTAGCGGGAGTAGAAATACGCAGTATTTT
-	TRBV20-1	-	TRBJ2-1	CSALSWRRYNERFF	TGCAGTGCTCTCTCTTGGCGGAGGTACAATGAGCGGTTCTTC
few	TRBV5-1	-	TRBJ2-6	CASSIQGYGANVLTF	TGCGCCAGCAGCATTCAGGGATATGGGGCCAACGTCCTGACTTTC
-	TRBV6-2/TRBV6-3	-	TRBJ1-2	CASLVAGSDGYTF	TGTGCCAGCCTAGTCGCCGGGTCTGATGGCTACACCTTC
-	TRBV7-8	-	TRBJ1-1	CASSPQGSLVWTEAFF	TGTGCCAGCAGCCCGCAGGGGTCACTGGTTTGGACTGAAGCTTTCTTT
few	TRBV7-9	-	TRBJ1-4	CASSLASVEKLFF	TGTGCCAGCAGCTTAGCGTCCGTTGAAAAACTGTTTTTT
few	TRBV10-3	TRBD1	TRBJ2-3	CAISESKGQGRTDTQYF	TGTGCCATCAGTGAGTCGAAGGGACAGGGCCGCACAGATACGCAGTATTTT
-	TRBV25-1	-	TRBJ1-6	CASSPGEARYSPLHF	TGTGCCAGCAGTCCTGGGGAGGCCCGATATTCACCCCTCCACTTT
few	TRBV12-3/TRBV12-4	-	TRBJ1-2	CASKAQGGSYGYTF	TGTGCCAGCAAGGCCCAAGGAGGGAGCTATGGCTACACCTTC
-	TRBV6-2/TRBV6-3	-	TRBJ2-5	CASSYGVSRQETQYF	TGTGCCAGCAGTTACGGTGTCAGCAGACAAGAGACCCAGTACTTC
few	TRBV28	TRBD1	TRBJ2-7	CASSLGWTGKTYEQYF	TGTGCCAGCAGTTTGGGTTGGACAGGGAAGACCTACGAGCAGTACTTC
-	TRBV24-1	-	TRBJ2-3	CATGDPDTQYF	TGTGCCACTGGGGATCCAGATACGCAGTATTTT
-	TRBV12-3/TRBV12-4	-	TRBJ1-1	CASNNPREGMNTEAFF	TGTGCCAGCAACAATCCCCGGGAAGGCATGAACACTGAAGCTTTCTTT
-	TRBV7-9	-	TRBJ1-4	CASSFVIGSRTEKLFF	TGTGCCAGCAGCTTCGTTATCGGAAGCAGGACCGAAAAACTGTTTTTT
many	TRBV7-2	-	TRBJ2-3	CASSLSASGSVQYF	TGTGCCAGCAGCTTATCTGCCTCTGGAAGTGTGCAGTATTTT
few	TRBV21-1	-	TRBJ1-2	CASSPCYGYTF	TGTGCCAGCAGCCCTTGCTATGGCTACACCTTC
-	TRBV5-1	TRBD1	TRBJ1-1	CASTRPGQGYTEAFF	TGCGCCAGTACTAGACCGGGACAGGGCTACACTGAAGCTTTCTTT
-	TRBV29-1	-	TRBJ1-1	CSVDLGGYNTEAFF	TGCAGCGTTGATTTGGGGGGCTATAACACTGAAGCTTTCTTT
-	TRBV18	TRBD1	TRBJ2-7	CASSPQGERTYEQYF	TGTGCCAGCTCACCCCAGGGGGAAAGGACCTACGAGCAGTACTTC
few	TRBV4-3	-	TRBJ2-7	CASSQEGPIGGSPYEQYF	TGCGCCAGCAGCCAAGAAGGCCCTATCGGGGGATCTCCCTACGAGCAGTACTTC
-	TRBV4-1	-	TRBJ1-1	CASSQILEGRNTEAFF	TGCGCCAGCAGCCAAATTTTGGAGGGGCGGAACACTGAAGCTTTCTTT
many	TRBV10-3	-	TRBJ2-3	CAISLQGPAKDTQYF	TGTGCCATCAGCCTGCAGGGGCCTGCGAAAGATACGCAGTATTTT
-	TRBV7-9	-	TRBJ1-2	CASSSHRAIEEKGGYTF	TGTGCCAGCAGCTCCCACAGGGCGATTGAGGAAAAGGGGGGCTACACCTTC
-	TRBV12-3/TRBV12-4	TRBD2	TRBJ2-2	CASRVGWEGGELFF	TGTGCCAGCAGGGTCGGATGGGAGGGCGGGGAGCTGTTTTTT
few	TRBV12-3/TRBV12-4	-	TRBJ1-5	CASTNGQLNQPQHF	TGTGCCAGCACAAATGGACAGCTCAATCAGCCCCAGCATTTT
-	TRBV5-1	-	TRBJ2-7	CASSSDRAYNYEQYF	TGCGCCAGCAGTTCAGACCGGGCCTACAACTACGAGCAGTACTTC
-	TRBV20-1	TRBD1	TRBJ1-1	CRVYRGGTEAFF	TGCAGGGTATACAGGGGAGGGACTGAAGCTTTCTTT
many	TRBV2	-	TRBJ1-1	CASSAQGLYTEAFF	TGTGCCAGCAGCGCCCAGGGACTATACACTGAAGCTTTCTTT
few	TRBV12-3/TRBV12-4	-	TRBJ1-2	CASTQGRPYGYTF	TGTGCCAGCACCCAGGGGAGGCCTTATGGCTACACCTTC
-	TRBV12-3/TRBV12-4	TRBD1	TRBJ2-7	CASTNRGLYGQYF	TGTGCCAGCACCAACAGGGGGCTCTACGGGCAGTACTTC
-	TRBV6-1	-	TRBJ1-5	CATRGANSNQPQHF	TGTGCCACCCGCGGGGCTAATAGCAATCAGCCCCAGCATTTT
-	TRBV12-5	-	TRBJ1-2	CASGEGTRQDYTF	TGTGCTAGTGGAGAAGGGACTAGACAAGACTACACCTTC
-	TRBV4-1	-	TRBJ1-5	CASSQVAGEFNQPQHF	TGCGCCAGCAGCCAGGTGGCAGGGGAGTTCAATCAGCCCCAGCATTTT
-	TRBV20-1	-	TRBJ1-6	CSATRQAVYNSPLHF	TGCAGTGCGACTCGACAGGCCGTCTATAATTCACCCCTCCACTTT
few	TRBV27	-	TRBJ1-2	CASSLSTKGISYGYTF	TGTGCCAGCAGTTTATCGACGAAGGGCATCTCCTATGGCTACACCTTC
few	TRBV5-1	TRBD1	TRBJ1-2	CASSLDRGQNYGYTF	TGCGCCAGCAGCCTTGACAGGGGGCAGAACTATGGCTACACCTTC
-	TRBV9	TRBD1	TRBJ2-2	CASSPPGTVNTGELFF	TGTGCCAGCAGCCCCCCAGGGACAGTCAACACCGGGGAGCTGTTTTTT
-	TRBV29-1	-	TRBJ2-1	CSVDGWSSPYNEQFF	TGCAGCGTTGATGGATGGTCTAGCCCCTACAATGAGCAGTTCTTC
-	TRBV6-6	TRBD1	TRBJ2-2	CASSLEGQVVTGELFF	TGTGCCAGCAGTCTAGAGGGACAGGTGGTGACCGGGGAGCTGTTTTTT
many	TRBV20-1	-	TRBJ2-4	CSARLIENIQYF	TGCAGTGCTAGGCTCATAGAAAACATTCAGTACTTC
few	TRBV9	-	TRBJ1-4	CASSVGGLEKLFF	TGTGCCAGCAGCGTAGGAGGTCTTGAAAAACTGTTTTTT
few	TRBV24-1	-	TRBJ1-5	CATSRTGNQPQHF	TGTGCCACCAGTCGGACGGGCAATCAGCCCCAGCATTTT
-	TRBV7-2	-	TRBJ1-5	CASSLGGRISNQPQHF	TGTGCCAGCAGCTTAGGGGGACGGATTAGCAATCAGCCCCAGCATTTT
-	TRBV9	-	TRBJ2-2	CASSVGHRRTGELFF	TGTGCCAGCAGCGTAGGGCATCGGCGCACCGGGGAGCTGTTTTTT
-	TRBV6-4	TRBD1	TRBJ2-3	CACSEGQNFADMQYF	TGTGCCTGCAGTGAGGGACAGAATTTCGCAGATATGCAGTATTTT
-	TRBV20-1	-	TRBJ1-5	CSAREGDGETSNQPQHF	TGCAGTGCTAGAGAAGGGGACGGTGAAACTAGCAATCAGCCCCAGCATTTT
-	TRBV20-1	-	TRBJ1-1	CSARGTMNTEAFF	TGCAGTGCTAGAGGGACTATGAACACTGAAGCTTTCTTT
few	TRBV29-1	TRBD1	TRBJ2-3	CSVEGRDRSTDTQYF	TGCAGCGTTGAAGGACGGGACAGAAGCACAGATACGCAGTATTTT